Each of the 3 T cell receptor beta chains below was sequenced from the same sample in a study of CD8+CD57+ T cells in acquired aplastic anemia. Template material for TCR beta VDJ and CDR3 profiling consisted of genomic DNA. TCRdb independently ran MiXCR on the reads; one entry per CDR3 protein. The sample has hundreds of thousands of distinct CDR3 sequences; roughly 82% are singletons. Before being chosen for sequencing, patients had shown CD8+CD57+ cell expansion by flow cytometry. Sequenced material: sorted CD4+, CD8+, or CD8+CD57+ T cells (not recorded which) from PBMCs. These receptors all come from a human donor with aplastic anemia.

This clonotype was found many times. The gene calls are TRBV5-6 and TRBJ2-5; TRBD2 might be the D (5 bases). CDR3 length equals 14 residues. The germline gives CDR1 SGHDT, CDR2 YYEEEE. The V and J ends lost 0 bases and 2 bases respectively, with 8 bases between them. CDR3: CASSLEREQETQYF. In DNA, the CDR3 is TGTGCCAGCAGCTTGGAGAGGGAGCAAGAGACCCAGTACTTC.

The chain joins TRBV2 to TRBJ2-1; 8 nucleotides line up with TRBD2. The length of the CDR3 is 13 residues. CDR1 SNHLY and CDR2 FYNNEI come from the germline V gene. Here the CDR3 reads CAKSGGGIHEQFF. The CDR3 DNA follows: TGTGCTAAAAGTGGCGGGGGGATCCATGAGCAGTTCTTC.

The V and J genes are TRBV7-9 and TRBJ1-6, with TRBD1 as a possible D gene (5 bases). CDR1 and CDR2 (germline): SEHNR, FQNEAQ (reference sequence). Between the trimmed V and J ends, which lost 4 bases and 13 bases, there was a span of 23 bases. The CDR3 is 16 residues long. CDR3 nucleotides: TGTGCCAGCAGCTGGGGGGAGGGCGGCTATAATTTCCCCCTCCACTTT. It is translated as CASSWGEGGYNFPLHF.